This TCR beta chain was recorded in a study of blood T cells in healthy people across ages. This clonotype was observed a few times. The germline V and J ends were trimmed by 5 bases and 2 bases, with 12 bases remaining between them. Looked up from germline, CDR1 is MGHDK and CDR2 is SYGVNS. The CDR3 is 14 residues long. Combining a sample-barcoded 5' primer with a J-beta primer mix, a second PCR ran for roughly 7 to 11 cycles. TCRdb recomputed calls from the 5' RACE reads with MiXCR, one row per CDR3 protein. The table shows approximately 940,000 distinct CDR3 sequences, with approximately 49% occurring only once.

The sequencing sample was made of blood. V gene TRBV25-1 combines with J gene TRBJ1-2; D perhaps matches TRBD1 (6 bases). The receptor was isolated from a man younger than 40 in good health. CDR3 residues: CASSSTDRNYGYTF. The CDR3 DNA follows: TGTGCCAGCAGTTCGACGGACAGAAACTATGGCTACACCTTC.